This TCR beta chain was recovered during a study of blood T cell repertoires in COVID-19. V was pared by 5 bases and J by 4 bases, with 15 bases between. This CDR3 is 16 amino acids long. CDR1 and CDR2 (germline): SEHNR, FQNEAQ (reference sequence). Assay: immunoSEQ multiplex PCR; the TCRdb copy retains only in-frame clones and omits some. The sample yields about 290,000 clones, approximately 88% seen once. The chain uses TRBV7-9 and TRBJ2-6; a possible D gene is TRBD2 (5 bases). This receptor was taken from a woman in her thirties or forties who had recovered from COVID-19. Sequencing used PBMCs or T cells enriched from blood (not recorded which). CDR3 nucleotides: TGTGCCAGCAGCCCAGTTGGCCGGGGAGGGGCCAACGTCCTGACTTTC. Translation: CASSPVGRGGANVLTF.